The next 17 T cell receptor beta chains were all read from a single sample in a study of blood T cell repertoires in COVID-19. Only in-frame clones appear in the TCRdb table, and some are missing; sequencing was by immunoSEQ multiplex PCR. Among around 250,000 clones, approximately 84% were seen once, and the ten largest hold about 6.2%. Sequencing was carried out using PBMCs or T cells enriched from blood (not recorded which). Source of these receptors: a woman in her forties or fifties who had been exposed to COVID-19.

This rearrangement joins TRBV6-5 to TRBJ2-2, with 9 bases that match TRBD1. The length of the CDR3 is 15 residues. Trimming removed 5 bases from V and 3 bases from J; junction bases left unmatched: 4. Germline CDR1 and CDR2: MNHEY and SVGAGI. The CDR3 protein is CASSPWTGDTGELFF. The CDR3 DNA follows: TGTGCCAGCAGTCCTTGGACAGGGGACACCGGGGAGCTGTTTTTT.

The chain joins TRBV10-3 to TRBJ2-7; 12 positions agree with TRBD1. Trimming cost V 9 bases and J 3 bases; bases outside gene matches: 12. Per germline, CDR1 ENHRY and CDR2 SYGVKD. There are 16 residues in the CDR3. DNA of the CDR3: TGTGCCATTTTAAATACCGGGACAGGGGGCATCTACGAGCAGTACTTC. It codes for CAILNTGTGGIYEQYF.

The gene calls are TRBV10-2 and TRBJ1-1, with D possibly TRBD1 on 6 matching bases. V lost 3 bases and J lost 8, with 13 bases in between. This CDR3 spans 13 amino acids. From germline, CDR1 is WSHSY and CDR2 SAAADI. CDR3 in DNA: TGCGCCAGCAGTGACTACGACAGGACAGAAGCTTTCTTT. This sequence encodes CASSDYDRTEAFF.

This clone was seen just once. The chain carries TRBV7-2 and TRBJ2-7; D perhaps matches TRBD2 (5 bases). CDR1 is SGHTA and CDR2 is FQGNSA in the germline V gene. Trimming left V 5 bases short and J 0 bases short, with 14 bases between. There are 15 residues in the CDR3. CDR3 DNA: TGTGCCAGCAGCCCTAACGGTGAGGGCTCCTACGAGCAGTACTTC. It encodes CASSPNGEGSYEQYF.

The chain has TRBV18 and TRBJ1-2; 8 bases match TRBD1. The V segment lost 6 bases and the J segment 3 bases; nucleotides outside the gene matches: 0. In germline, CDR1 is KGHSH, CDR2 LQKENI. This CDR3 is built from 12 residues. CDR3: CASSTGDYGYTF. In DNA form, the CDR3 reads TGTGCCAGCTCGACAGGGGACTATGGCTACACCTTC.

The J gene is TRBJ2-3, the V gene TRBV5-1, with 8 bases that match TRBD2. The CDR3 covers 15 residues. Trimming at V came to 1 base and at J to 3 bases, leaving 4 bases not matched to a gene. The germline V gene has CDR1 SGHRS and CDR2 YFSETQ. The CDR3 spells CASSLTSGSTDTQYF. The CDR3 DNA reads TGCGCCAGCAGCTTGACTAGCGGATCTACAGATACGCAGTATTTT.

The CDR3 DNA reads TGCAGCGTTGTACAGACCAAAACCTACGAGCAGTACTTC. Translation gives CSVVQTKTYEQYF. This chain joins TRBV29-1 and TRBJ2-7, with unresolved D. There are 13 residues in the CDR3. Germline assignment: CDR1 SQVTM and CDR2 ANQGSEA. V was pared by 4 bases and J by 2 bases, with 12 bases between.

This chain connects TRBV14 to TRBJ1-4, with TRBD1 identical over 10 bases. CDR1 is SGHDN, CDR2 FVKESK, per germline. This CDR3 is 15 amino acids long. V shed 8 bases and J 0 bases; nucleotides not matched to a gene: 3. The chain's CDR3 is CASGTGATTNEKLFF. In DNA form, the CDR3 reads TGTGCCAGCGGGACAGGGGCCACAACTAATGAAAAACTGTTTTTT.

CDR3 sequence (DNA): TGCAGCGTTGAATTACAGGGGGACAGAGCTTTCTTT. Amino acid sequence: CSVELQGDRAFF. The V call is TRBV29-1, the J call TRBJ1-1; TRBD1 aligns across 8 bases. The CDR3 spans 12 residues. Germline CDR1 SQVTM, CDR2 ANQGSEA. V lost 2 bases to trimming and J lost 10 bases; unmatched junction nucleotides: 6.

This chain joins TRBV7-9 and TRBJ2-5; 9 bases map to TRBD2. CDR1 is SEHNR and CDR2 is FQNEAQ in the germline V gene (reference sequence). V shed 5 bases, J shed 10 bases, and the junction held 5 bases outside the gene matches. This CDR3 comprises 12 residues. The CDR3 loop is CASSPRGGGQYF. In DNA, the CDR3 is TGTGCCAGCAGCCCCCGCGGGGGGGGCCAGTACTTC.

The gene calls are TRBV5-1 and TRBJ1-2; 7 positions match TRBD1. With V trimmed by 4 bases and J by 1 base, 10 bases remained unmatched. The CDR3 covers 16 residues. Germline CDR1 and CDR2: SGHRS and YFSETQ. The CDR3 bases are TGCGCCAGCAGCCTATCATCAGGGGGAAATAACTATGGCTACACCTTC. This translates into CASSLSSGGNNYGYTF.

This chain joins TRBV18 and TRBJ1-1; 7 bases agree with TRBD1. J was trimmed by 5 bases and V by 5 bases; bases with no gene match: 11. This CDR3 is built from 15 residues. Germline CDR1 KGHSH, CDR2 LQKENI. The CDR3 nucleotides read TGTGCCAGCTCATCATACACAGGGGATGGGACTGAAGCTTTCTTT. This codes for CASSSYTGDGTEAFF.

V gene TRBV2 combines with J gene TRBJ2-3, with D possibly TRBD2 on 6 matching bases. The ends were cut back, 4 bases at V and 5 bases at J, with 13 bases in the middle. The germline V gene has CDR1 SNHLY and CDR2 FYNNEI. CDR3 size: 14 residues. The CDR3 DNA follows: TGTGCCAGCAGTGGACCCGGGGGAATAGATACGCAGTATTTT. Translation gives CASSGPGGIDTQYF.

In DNA form, the CDR3 reads TGTGCCAGCAGTTTATCGTTCACTACCTACGAGCAGTACTTC. Its translation is CASSLSFTTYEQYF. This chain connects TRBV27 to TRBJ2-7; unclear D gene. V was cut by 0 bases and J by 2 bases, with 8 bases left in between. CDR3 length equals 14 residues. In germline, CDR1 is MNHEY, CDR2 SMNVEV (reference sequence).

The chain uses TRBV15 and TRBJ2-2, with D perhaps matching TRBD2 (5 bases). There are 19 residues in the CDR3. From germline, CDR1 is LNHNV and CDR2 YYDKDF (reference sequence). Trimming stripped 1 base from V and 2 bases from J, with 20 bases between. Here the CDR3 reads CATSRGISLGLPNTGELFF. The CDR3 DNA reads TGTGCCACCAGCAGAGGAATAAGTCTAGGACTGCCCAACACCGGGGAGCTGTTTTTT.

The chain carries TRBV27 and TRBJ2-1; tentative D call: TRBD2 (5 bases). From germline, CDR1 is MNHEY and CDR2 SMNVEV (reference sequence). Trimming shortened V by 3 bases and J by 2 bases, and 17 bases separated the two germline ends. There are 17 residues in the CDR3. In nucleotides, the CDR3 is TGTGCCAGCAGTTTGACGACCCGGGGTGGCCCCTACAATGAGCAGTTCTTC. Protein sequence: CASSLTTRGGPYNEQFF.

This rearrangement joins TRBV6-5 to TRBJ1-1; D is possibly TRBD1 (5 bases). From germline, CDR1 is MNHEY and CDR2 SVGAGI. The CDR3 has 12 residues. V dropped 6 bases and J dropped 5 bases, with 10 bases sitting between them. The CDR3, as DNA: TGTGCCAGCAGCACGGGGGGAACTGAAGCTTTCTTT. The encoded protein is CASSTGGTEAFF.